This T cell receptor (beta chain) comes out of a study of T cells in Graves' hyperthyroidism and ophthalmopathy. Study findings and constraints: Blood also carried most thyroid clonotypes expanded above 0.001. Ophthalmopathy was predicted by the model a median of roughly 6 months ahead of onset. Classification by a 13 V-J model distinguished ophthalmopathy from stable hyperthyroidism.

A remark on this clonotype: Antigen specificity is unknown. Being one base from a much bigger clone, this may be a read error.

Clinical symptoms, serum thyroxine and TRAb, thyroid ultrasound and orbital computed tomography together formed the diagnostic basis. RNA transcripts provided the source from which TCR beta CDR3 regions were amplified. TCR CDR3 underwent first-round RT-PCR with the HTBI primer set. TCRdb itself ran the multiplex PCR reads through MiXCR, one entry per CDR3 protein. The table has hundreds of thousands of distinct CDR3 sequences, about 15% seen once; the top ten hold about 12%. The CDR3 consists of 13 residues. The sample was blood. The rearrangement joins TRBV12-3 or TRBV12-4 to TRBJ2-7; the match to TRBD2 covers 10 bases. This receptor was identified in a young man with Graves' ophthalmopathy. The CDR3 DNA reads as TGTGCCAGCAAGGCTAGCGGGGGTTACGAGCGGTACTTC. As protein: CASKASGGYERYF.